Listed below are T cell receptor beta chains from one sample, sequenced in a study of Ad26.COV2.S vaccination and SARS-CoV-2 variants. Assay: immunoSEQ multiplex PCR; the TCRdb copy retains only in-frame clones and omits some. The sample includes nearly 400,000 clones, about nine tenths of them seen just once. The material sequenced was peripheral blood, taken in a trial of Ad26.COV2.S vaccine versus placebo. These receptors were obtained from a person aged 18-60 years who received the Ad26.COV2.S COVID-19 vaccine or a placebo. Both conserved end residues are part of each CDR3. Fields, in order: CDR3 protein, CDR3 DNA, V gene, J gene, D gene, clone size. The D gene is left open where the match is weak. Some rows mark clone size as missing; the rest say once, few, many or name a class of expanded clone.

CDR3 protein: CASSSGQGGQPQHF
CDR3 DNA: TGTGCCAGCAGCTCGGGACAGGGTGGTCAGCCCCAGCATTTT
V gene: TRBV7-2
J gene: TRBJ1-5
D gene: TRBD1
clone size: once

CDR3 protein: CASSQGQGGYYEQYF
CDR3 DNA: TGCGCCAGCAGCCAGGGCCAGGGTGGCTACTACGAGCAGTACTTC
V gene: TRBV4-3
J gene: TRBJ2-7
D gene: .
clone size: .

CDR3 protein: CASNLSGPRAQYF
CDR3 DNA: TGTGCCAGCAACTTGAGCGGGCCCCGGGCCCAGTACTTC
V gene: TRBV3-1/TRBV3-2
J gene: TRBJ2-5
D gene: .
clone size: .

CDR3 protein: CASSPEKGRDYGYTF
CDR3 DNA: TGTGCCAGCAGCCCCGAGAAGGGCAGGGACTATGGCTACACCTTC
V gene: TRBV5-4
J gene: TRBJ1-2
D gene: .
clone size: .

CDR3 protein: CATPASGAASGRIEQYF
CDR3 DNA: TGCGCCACCCCCGCCTCCGGTGCGGCTAGCGGGAGAATCGAGCAGTACTTC
V gene: TRBV4-1
J gene: TRBJ2-7
D gene: TRBD2
clone size: .

CDR3 protein: CASSSPDSYGYTF
CDR3 DNA: TGTGCCAGCAGCTCTCCCGACTCATATGGCTACACCTTC
V gene: TRBV5-5
J gene: TRBJ1-2
D gene: .
clone size: .

CDR3 protein: CASSLSANYGYTF
CDR3 DNA: TGTGCCAGTAGTTTGTCAGCTAACTATGGCTACACCTTC
V gene: TRBV19
J gene: TRBJ1-2
D gene: .
clone size: .

CDR3 protein: CASSQESNEKLFF
CDR3 DNA: TGTGCCAGCAGTCAAGAATCTAATGAAAAACTGTTTTTT
V gene: TRBV9
J gene: TRBJ1-4
D gene: .
clone size: .

CDR3 protein: CASRGLAGPNEQFF
CDR3 DNA: TGTGCCAGTAGGGGACTAGCGGGCCCAAATGAGCAGTTCTTC
V gene: TRBV19
J gene: TRBJ2-1
D gene: TRBD2
clone size: .

CDR3 protein: CATSDLRLAGGRDTQYF
CDR3 DNA: TGTGCCACCAGTGATTTACGGCTAGCGGGAGGGCGAGATACGCAGTATTTT
V gene: TRBV24-1
J gene: TRBJ2-3
D gene: TRBD2
clone size: once

CDR3 protein: CASSLGGHGNTIYF
CDR3 DNA: TGTGCCAGCAGCTTAGGAGGGCATGGAAACACCATATATTTT
V gene: TRBV11-2
J gene: TRBJ1-3
D gene: .
clone size: .

CDR3 protein: CASSTGPRELFF
CDR3 DNA: TGTGCCAGCAGTACAGGGCCCAGGGAGCTGTTTTTT
V gene: TRBV6-8
J gene: TRBJ2-2
D gene: .
clone size: once

CDR3 protein: CASSQGVEGAVGYTF
CDR3 DNA: TGTGCCAGCAGCCAAGGCGTGGAGGGGGCGGTTGGCTACACCTTC
V gene: TRBV3-1/TRBV3-2
J gene: TRBJ1-2
D gene: TRBD1
clone size: .

CDR3 protein: CASSQEDEQFF
CDR3 DNA: TGTGCCAGCAGCCAAGAGGATGAGCAGTTCTTC
V gene: TRBV3-1/TRBV3-2
J gene: TRBJ2-1
D gene: .
clone size: .

CDR3 protein: CASSVAIGELFF
CDR3 DNA: TGTGCCAGCAGCGTAGCTATCGGGGAGCTGTTTTTT
V gene: TRBV9
J gene: TRBJ2-2
D gene: .
clone size: .

CDR3 protein: CASSYSRTGGSPAFF
CDR3 DNA: TGTGCCAGCAGTTACTCCCGGACAGGGGGCTCGCCAGCTTTCTTT
V gene: TRBV6-5
J gene: TRBJ1-1
D gene: TRBD1
clone size: once

CDR3 protein: CASSFRRAGNEQFF
CDR3 DNA: TGTGCCAGCAGCTTTCGCAGGGCAGGAAATGAGCAGTTCTTC
V gene: TRBV11-3
J gene: TRBJ2-1
D gene: .
clone size: .

CDR3 protein: CASSFRLAGADEQYF
CDR3 DNA: TGTGCCAGCAGCTTTAGGCTAGCGGGAGCAGACGAGCAGTACTTC
V gene: TRBV7-8
J gene: TRBJ2-7
D gene: TRBD2
clone size: .

CDR3 protein: CASRPTGQGLVFYEQYF
CDR3 DNA: TGTGCCAGCAGACCAACGGGACAGGGTCTGGTATTCTACGAGCAGTACTTC
V gene: TRBV5-6
J gene: TRBJ2-7
D gene: TRBD1
clone size: .

CDR3 protein: CASSPWTSGIVYNEQFF
CDR3 DNA: TGCGCCAGCAGCCCCTGGACTAGCGGGATTGTATACAATGAGCAGTTCTTC
V gene: TRBV10-2
J gene: TRBJ2-1
D gene: TRBD2
clone size: .

CDR3 protein: CASSDSVGYEQYF
CDR3 DNA: TGCGCCAGCAGTGATAGCGTTGGATACGAGCAGTACTTC
V gene: TRBV10-1
J gene: TRBJ2-7
D gene: .
clone size: .

CDR3 protein: CASSIDRGGNQPQHF
CDR3 DNA: TGTGCCAGTAGTATTGACAGGGGAGGGAATCAGCCCCAGCATTTT
V gene: TRBV19
J gene: TRBJ1-5
D gene: TRBD1
clone size: .

CDR3 protein: CASSLRNPGTRYF
CDR3 DNA: TGTGCCAGCAGTTTACGCAACCCCGGGACACGGTATTTT
V gene: TRBV28
J gene: TRBJ2-3
D gene: .
clone size: .

CDR3 protein: CATSAPEQANYGYTF
CDR3 DNA: TGTGCCACCAGTGCTCCAGAGCAAGCTAACTATGGCTACACCTTC
V gene: TRBV24-1
J gene: TRBJ1-2
D gene: .
clone size: few

CDR3 protein: CASSLRAASPLHF
CDR3 DNA: TGTGCCAGCAGCTTGAGGGCAGCTTCACCCCTCCACTTT
V gene: TRBV5-8
J gene: TRBJ1-6
D gene: .
clone size: .

CDR3 protein: CASSPRGSGKGNEQFF
CDR3 DNA: TGTGCCAGCTCACCACGGGGTAGCGGGAAGGGGAATGAGCAGTTCTTC
V gene: TRBV18
J gene: TRBJ2-1
D gene: TRBD2
clone size: .

CDR3 protein: CASSEGTSGMRYYEQYF
CDR3 DNA: TGTGCCAGCAGCGAGGGGACGTCGGGGATGAGATACTACGAGCAGTACTTC
V gene: TRBV7-9
J gene: TRBJ2-7
D gene: .
clone size: .

CDR3 protein: CASSYSGIYNEQFF
CDR3 DNA: TGTGCCAGCAGTTATAGTGGGATTTACAATGAGCAGTTCTTC
V gene: TRBV6-2/TRBV6-3
J gene: TRBJ2-1
D gene: .
clone size: .

CDR3 protein: CASSSPSGEIPSTDTQYF
CDR3 DNA: TGTGCCAGCAGTTCCCCTAGCGGGGAGATTCCGAGCACAGATACGCAGTATTTT
V gene: TRBV27
J gene: TRBJ2-3
D gene: TRBD2
clone size: .

CDR3 protein: CSGYRDHAFF
CDR3 DNA: TGCAGCGGCTACAGGGACCACGCTTTCTTT
V gene: TRBV29-1
J gene: TRBJ1-1
D gene: .
clone size: .

CDR3 protein: CASVMEGRVNTEAFF
CDR3 DNA: TGCGCCAGCGTAATGGAAGGGCGGGTGAACACTGAAGCTTTCTTT
V gene: TRBV5-1
J gene: TRBJ1-1
D gene: .
clone size: .

CDR3 protein: CSTGVRRDSVGYTF
CDR3 DNA: TGCAGCACTGGAGTGCGCAGGGATTCGGTCGGCTACACCTTC
V gene: TRBV29-1
J gene: TRBJ1-2
D gene: .
clone size: once

CDR3 protein: CASSWTNREQFF
CDR3 DNA: TGTGCCAGCAGTTGGACTAACAGAGAGCAGTTCTTC
V gene: TRBV28
J gene: TRBJ2-1
D gene: .
clone size: .

CDR3 protein: CAWSVKEKLFF
CDR3 DNA: TGTGCCTGGAGTGTTAAGGAAAAACTGTTTTTT
V gene: TRBV30
J gene: TRBJ1-4
D gene: .
clone size: .

CDR3 protein: CASSATDTQYF
CDR3 DNA: TGTGCCAGCTCGGCGACAGATACGCAGTATTTT
V gene: TRBV18
J gene: TRBJ2-3
D gene: .
clone size: .

CDR3 protein: CASGPWGRYDEQYF
CDR3 DNA: TGTGCCAGCGGTCCGTGGGGGCGGTACGACGAGCAGTACTTC
V gene: TRBV27
J gene: TRBJ2-7
D gene: .
clone size: .

CDR3 protein: CASSLNPGYEQYF
CDR3 DNA: TGTGCCAGCAGCTTAAACCCCGGGTACGAGCAGTACTTC
V gene: TRBV7-3
J gene: TRBJ2-7
D gene: .
clone size: .

CDR3 protein: CASSLGSGTGGSEQYF
CDR3 DNA: TGTGCCAGCAGCTTAGGCTCAGGGACAGGGGGATCCGAGCAGTACTTC
V gene: TRBV11-2
J gene: TRBJ2-7
D gene: TRBD1
clone size: .

CDR3 protein: CASSDPQWRNQPQHF
CDR3 DNA: TGTGCCAGCAGTGATCCACAGTGGCGCAATCAGCCCCAGCATTTT
V gene: TRBV6-1
J gene: TRBJ1-5
D gene: .
clone size: .

CDR3 protein: CASSLAQGVSGGYTF
CDR3 DNA: TGTGCCAGCAGCTTAGCTCAGGGGGTATCGGGAGGCTACACCTTC
V gene: TRBV7-8
J gene: TRBJ1-2
D gene: TRBD1
clone size: .

CDR3 protein: CASRFGLARNTGELFF
CDR3 DNA: TGTGCCAGCCGCTTTGGACTAGCGCGGAACACCGGGGAGCTGTTTTTT
V gene: TRBV21-1
J gene: TRBJ2-2
D gene: .
clone size: .

CDR3 protein: CASTGEVSTDTQYF
CDR3 DNA: TGTGCCAGCACTGGGGAGGTTAGCACAGATACGCAGTATTTT
V gene: TRBV6-5
J gene: TRBJ2-3
D gene: .
clone size: .

CDR3 protein: CSVVLLPYEQYF
CDR3 DNA: TGCAGCGTTGTGCTCCTACCCTACGAGCAGTACTTC
V gene: TRBV29-1
J gene: TRBJ2-7
D gene: .
clone size: .

CDR3 protein: CASRTGTGDGYTF
CDR3 DNA: TGTGCCAGCAGAACCGGGACAGGGGATGGCTACACCTTC
V gene: TRBV2
J gene: TRBJ1-2
D gene: TRBD1
clone size: .

CDR3 protein: CASSAADRAWGTEAFF
CDR3 DNA: TGTGCCAGCAGTGCGGCTGACAGGGCCTGGGGCACTGAAGCTTTCTTT
V gene: TRBV6-2/TRBV6-3
J gene: TRBJ1-1
D gene: TRBD1
clone size: .

CDR3 protein: CASSVLTGGTTNEKLFF
CDR3 DNA: TGTGCCAGCAGCGTCCTGACAGGGGGAACAACTAATGAAAAACTGTTTTTT
V gene: TRBV9
J gene: TRBJ1-4
D gene: TRBD1
clone size: .

CDR3 protein: CASPGEPASYEQYF
CDR3 DNA: TGTGCCAGCCCCGGGGAGCCTGCCTCCTACGAGCAGTACTTC
V gene: TRBV27
J gene: TRBJ2-7
D gene: .
clone size: few

CDR3 protein: CASSLLAGYTDTQYF
CDR3 DNA: TGTGCCAGCAGCTTACTAGCGGGGTACACAGATACGCAGTATTTT
V gene: TRBV5-6
J gene: TRBJ2-3
D gene: TRBD2
clone size: once

CDR3 protein: CASSSPGLAGSTDTQYF
CDR3 DNA: TGTGCCAGCAGCTCCCCGGGACTAGCGGGAAGCACAGATACGCAGTATTTT
V gene: TRBV5-4
J gene: TRBJ2-3
D gene: TRBD2
clone size: .

CDR3 protein: CASSLVGGDSNQPQHF
CDR3 DNA: TGTGCCAGCAGCTTGGTTGGAGGCGATAGCAATCAGCCCCAGCATTTT
V gene: TRBV7-2
J gene: TRBJ1-5
D gene: .
clone size: .

CDR3 protein: CASSWGQVAYEQYF
CDR3 DNA: TGCGCCAGCAGCTGGGGACAGGTAGCCTACGAGCAGTACTTC
V gene: TRBV5-1
J gene: TRBJ2-7
D gene: TRBD1
clone size: .

CDR3 protein: CASSTGFTAANEKLFF
CDR3 DNA: TGCGCCAGCAGTACAGGATTTACCGCGGCTAATGAAAAACTGTTTTTT
V gene: TRBV5-1
J gene: TRBJ1-4
D gene: .
clone size: .

CDR3 protein: CASSAPGQKLTDTQYF
CDR3 DNA: TGTGCCAGTAGTGCACCGGGACAGAAACTTACAGATACGCAGTATTTT
V gene: TRBV19
J gene: TRBJ2-3
D gene: TRBD1
clone size: once

CDR3 protein: CASSQASSSSYEQYF
CDR3 DNA: TGTGCCAGCAGCCAGGCCAGCTCCAGCTCCTACGAGCAGTACTTC
V gene: TRBV4-2
J gene: TRBJ2-7
D gene: .
clone size: few

CDR3 protein: CASSKRGQETQYF
CDR3 DNA: TGTGCCAGTAGTAAGAGGGGGCAAGAGACCCAGTACTTC
V gene: TRBV19
J gene: TRBJ2-5
D gene: .
clone size: .